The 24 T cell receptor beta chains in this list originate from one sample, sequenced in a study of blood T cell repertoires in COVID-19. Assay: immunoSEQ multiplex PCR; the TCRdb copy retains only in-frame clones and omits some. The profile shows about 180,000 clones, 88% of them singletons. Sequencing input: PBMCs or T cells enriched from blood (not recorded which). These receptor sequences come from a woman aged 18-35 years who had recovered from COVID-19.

CDR3 sequence: CASVGGGHSDTQYF. CDR3 sequence (DNA): TGTGCCAGCGTCGGTGGGGGCCATTCAGATACGCAGTATTTT. The chain links TRBV2 to TRBJ2-3; weak D call: TRBD1 (6 bases). Germline CDR1 is SNHLY and CDR2 is FYNNEI. V shed 8 bases and J shed 4 bases, with 16 bases lying between them. The CDR3 is 14 residues long.

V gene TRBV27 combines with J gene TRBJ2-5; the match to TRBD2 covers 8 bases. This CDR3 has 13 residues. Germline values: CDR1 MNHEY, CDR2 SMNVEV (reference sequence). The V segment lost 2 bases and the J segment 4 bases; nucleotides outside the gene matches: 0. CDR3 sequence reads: CASSLAGGETQYF. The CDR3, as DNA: TGTGCCAGCAGTTTAGCGGGGGGAGAGACCCAGTACTTC.

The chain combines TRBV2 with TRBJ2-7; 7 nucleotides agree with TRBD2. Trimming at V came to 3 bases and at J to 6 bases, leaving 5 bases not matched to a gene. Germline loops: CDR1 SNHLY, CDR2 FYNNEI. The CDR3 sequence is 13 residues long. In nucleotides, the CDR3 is TGTGCCAGCAGTGATTGGGGAGGGGTCGAGCAGTACTTC. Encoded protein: CASSDWGGVEQYF.

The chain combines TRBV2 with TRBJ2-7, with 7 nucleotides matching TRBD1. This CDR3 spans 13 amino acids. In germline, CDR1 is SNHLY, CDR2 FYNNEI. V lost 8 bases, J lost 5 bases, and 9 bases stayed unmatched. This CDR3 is CASFETGTDEQYF. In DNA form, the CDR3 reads TGTGCCAGCTTTGAGACAGGGACCGACGAGCAGTACTTC. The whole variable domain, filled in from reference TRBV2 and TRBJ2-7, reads EPEVTQTPSHQVTQMGQEVILRCVPISNHLYFYWYRQILGQKVEFLVSFYNNEISEKSEIFDDQFSVERPDGSNFTLKIRSTKLEDSAMYFCASFETGTDEQYFGPGTRLTVT.

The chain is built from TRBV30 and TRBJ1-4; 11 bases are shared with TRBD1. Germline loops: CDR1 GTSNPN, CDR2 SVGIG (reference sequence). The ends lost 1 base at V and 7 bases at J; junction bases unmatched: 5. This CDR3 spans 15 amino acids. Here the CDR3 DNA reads TGTGCCTGGAGTGGATCCGGGACAGGGGGTGAAAAACTGTTTTTT. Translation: CAWSGSGTGGEKLFF.

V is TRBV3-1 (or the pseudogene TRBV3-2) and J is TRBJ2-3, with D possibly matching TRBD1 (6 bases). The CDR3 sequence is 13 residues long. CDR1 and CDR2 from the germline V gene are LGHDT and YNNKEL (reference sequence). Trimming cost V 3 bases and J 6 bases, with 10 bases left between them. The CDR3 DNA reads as TGTGCCAGCAGCCACAGGGGTATCGATACGCAGTATTTT. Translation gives CASSHRGIDTQYF.

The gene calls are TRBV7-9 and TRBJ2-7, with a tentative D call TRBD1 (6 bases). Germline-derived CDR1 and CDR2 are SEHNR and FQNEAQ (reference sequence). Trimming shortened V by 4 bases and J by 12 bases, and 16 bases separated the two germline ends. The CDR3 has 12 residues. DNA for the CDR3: TGTGCCAGCAGCTACAACTGGGGGCCCTCGTACTTC. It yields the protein CASSYNWGPSYF.

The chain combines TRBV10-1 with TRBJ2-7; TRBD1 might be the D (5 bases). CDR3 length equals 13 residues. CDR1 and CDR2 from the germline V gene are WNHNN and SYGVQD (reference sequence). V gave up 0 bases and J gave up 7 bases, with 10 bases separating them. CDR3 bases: TGCGCCAGCAGTGAGTCTAGGGGTGGGGAGCAGTACTTC. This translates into CASSESRGGEQYF.

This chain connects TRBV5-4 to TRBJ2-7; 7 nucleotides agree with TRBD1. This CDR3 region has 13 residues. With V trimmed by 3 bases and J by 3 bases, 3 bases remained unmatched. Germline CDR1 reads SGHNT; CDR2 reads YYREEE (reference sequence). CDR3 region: CASSYAGGYEQYF. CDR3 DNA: TGTGCCAGCAGCTATGCAGGGGGCTACGAGCAGTACTTC.

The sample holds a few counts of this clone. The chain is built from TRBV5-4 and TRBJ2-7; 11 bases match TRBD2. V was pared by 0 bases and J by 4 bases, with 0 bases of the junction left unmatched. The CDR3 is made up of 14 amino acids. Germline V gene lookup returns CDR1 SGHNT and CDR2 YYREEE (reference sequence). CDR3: CASSLGTSGYEQYF. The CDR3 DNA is TGTGCCAGCAGCTTGGGGACTAGCGGGTACGAGCAGTACTTC.

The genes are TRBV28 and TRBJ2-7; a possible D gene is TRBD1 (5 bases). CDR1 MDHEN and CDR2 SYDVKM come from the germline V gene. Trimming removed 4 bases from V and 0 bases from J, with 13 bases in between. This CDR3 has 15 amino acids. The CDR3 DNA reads TGTGCCAGCAGTTCGCCGACAGTGACCTCCTACGAGCAGTACTTC. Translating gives CASSSPTVTSYEQYF.

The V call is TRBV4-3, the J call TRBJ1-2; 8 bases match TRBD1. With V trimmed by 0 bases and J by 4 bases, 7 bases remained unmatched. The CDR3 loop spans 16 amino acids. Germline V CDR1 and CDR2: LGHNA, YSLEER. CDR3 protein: CASSQDRDRRVYGYTF. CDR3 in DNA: TGCGCCAGCAGCCAAGATCGGGACAGGAGGGTCTATGGCTACACCTTC.

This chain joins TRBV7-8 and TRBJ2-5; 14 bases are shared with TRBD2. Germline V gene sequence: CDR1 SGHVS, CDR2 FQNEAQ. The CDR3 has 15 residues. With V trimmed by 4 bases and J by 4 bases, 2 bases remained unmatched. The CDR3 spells CASSSGTSGGETQYF. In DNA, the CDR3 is TGTGCCAGCAGCTCCGGGACTAGCGGGGGAGAGACCCAGTACTTC. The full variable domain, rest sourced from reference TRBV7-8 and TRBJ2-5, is GAGVSQSPRYKVAKRGQDVALRCDPISGHVSLFWYQQALGQGPEFLTYFQNEAQLDKSGLPSDRFFAERPEGSVSTLKIQRTQQEDSAVYLCASSSGTSGGETQYFGPGTRLLVL.

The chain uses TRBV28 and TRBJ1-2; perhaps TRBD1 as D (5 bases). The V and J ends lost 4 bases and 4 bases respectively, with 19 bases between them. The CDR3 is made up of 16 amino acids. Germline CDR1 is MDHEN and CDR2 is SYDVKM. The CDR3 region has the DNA TGTGCCAGCAGTTCGGGTTACTGGGGAGGGACCTATGGCTACACCTTC. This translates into CASSSGYWGGTYGYTF.

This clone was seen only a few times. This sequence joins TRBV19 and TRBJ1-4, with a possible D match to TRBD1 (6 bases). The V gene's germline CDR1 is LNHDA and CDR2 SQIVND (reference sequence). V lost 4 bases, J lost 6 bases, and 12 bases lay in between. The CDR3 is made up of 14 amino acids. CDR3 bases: TGTGCCAGTAGTAGTCAGGGGTTTTATGAAAAACTGTTTTTT. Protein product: CASSSQGFYEKLFF.

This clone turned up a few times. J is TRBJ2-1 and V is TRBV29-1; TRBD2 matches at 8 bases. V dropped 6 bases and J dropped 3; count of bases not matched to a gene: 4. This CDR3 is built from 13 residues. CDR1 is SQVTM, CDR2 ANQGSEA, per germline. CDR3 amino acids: CSVPGLGYNEQFF. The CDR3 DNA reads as TGCAGCGTCCCGGGACTAGGCTACAATGAGCAGTTCTTC.

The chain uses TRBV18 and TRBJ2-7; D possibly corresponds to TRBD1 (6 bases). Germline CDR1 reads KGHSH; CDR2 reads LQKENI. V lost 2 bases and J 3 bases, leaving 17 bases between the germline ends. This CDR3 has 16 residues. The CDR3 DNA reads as TGTGCCAGCTCACCAATGGCTGACAGGACGGACTACGAGCAGTACTTC. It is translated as CASSPMADRTDYEQYF.

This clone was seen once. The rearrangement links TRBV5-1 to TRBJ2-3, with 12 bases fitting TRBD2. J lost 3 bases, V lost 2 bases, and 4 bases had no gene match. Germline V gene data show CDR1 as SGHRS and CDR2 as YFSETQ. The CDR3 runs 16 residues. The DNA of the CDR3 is TGCGCCAGCAGCTTACTACTAGCGGGAGGAACAGATACGCAGTATTTT. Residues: CASSLLLAGGTDTQYF.

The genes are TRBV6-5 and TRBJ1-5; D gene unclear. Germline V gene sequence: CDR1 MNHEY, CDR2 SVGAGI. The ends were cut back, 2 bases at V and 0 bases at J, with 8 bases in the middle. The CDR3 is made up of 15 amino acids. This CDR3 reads CASSYSKYSNQPQHF. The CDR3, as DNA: TGTGCCAGCAGTTACAGCAAATATAGCAATCAGCCCCAGCATTTT.

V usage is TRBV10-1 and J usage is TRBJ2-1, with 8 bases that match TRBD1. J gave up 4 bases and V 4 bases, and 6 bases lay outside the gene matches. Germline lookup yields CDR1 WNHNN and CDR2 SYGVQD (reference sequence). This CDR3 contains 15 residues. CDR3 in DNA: TGCGCCAGCAGTGTGGGACAGGTTACTTACAATGAGCAGTTCTTC. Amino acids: CASSVGQVTYNEQFF.

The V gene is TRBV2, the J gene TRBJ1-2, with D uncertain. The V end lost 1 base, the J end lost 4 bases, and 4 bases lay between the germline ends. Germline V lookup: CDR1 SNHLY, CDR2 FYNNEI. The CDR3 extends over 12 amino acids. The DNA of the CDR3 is TGTGCCAGCAGTGAAGTAGTCTATGGCTACACCTTC. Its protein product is CASSEVVYGYTF.

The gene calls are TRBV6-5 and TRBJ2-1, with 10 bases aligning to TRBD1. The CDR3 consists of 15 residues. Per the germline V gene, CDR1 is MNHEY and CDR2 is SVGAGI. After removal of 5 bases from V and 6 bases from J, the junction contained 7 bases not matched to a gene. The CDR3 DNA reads TGTGCCAGCAGTAGAACCGGGACAGGGGCCAATGAGCAGTTCTTC. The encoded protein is CASSRTGTGANEQFF.

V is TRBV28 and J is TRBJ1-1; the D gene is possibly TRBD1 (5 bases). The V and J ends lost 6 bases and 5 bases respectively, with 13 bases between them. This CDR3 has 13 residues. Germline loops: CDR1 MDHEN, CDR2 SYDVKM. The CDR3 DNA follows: TGTGCCAGCAGAGTCCCGCCAGGGACTGAAGCTTTCTTT. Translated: CASRVPPGTEAFF.

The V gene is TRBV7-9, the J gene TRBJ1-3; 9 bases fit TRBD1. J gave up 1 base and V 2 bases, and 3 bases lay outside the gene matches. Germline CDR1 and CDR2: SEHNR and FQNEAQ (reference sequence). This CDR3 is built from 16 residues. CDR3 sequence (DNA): TGTGCCAGCAGCTTACAGGGACAGGGTTCTGGAAACACCATATATTTT. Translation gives CASSLQGQGSGNTIYF.